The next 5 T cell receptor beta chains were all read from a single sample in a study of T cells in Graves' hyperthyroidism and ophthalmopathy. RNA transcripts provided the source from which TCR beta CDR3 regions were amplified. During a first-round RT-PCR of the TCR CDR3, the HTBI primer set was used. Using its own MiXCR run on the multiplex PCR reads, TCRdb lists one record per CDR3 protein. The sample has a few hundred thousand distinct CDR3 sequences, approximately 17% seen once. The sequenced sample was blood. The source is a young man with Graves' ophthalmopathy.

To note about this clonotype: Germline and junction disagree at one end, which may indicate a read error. CDR3 loop: CASSRGVTGGRQETQYF. In nucleotides, the CDR3 is TGTGCTAGCAGCAGAGGGGTGACAGGGGGCAGACAAGAGACCCAGTACTTC. This chain joins TRBV7-7 and TRBJ2-5; 10 bases are a match to TRBD1. The CDR3 contains 17 residues. CDR1 and CDR2 from the germline V gene are SSHAT and FNYEAQ (reference sequence).

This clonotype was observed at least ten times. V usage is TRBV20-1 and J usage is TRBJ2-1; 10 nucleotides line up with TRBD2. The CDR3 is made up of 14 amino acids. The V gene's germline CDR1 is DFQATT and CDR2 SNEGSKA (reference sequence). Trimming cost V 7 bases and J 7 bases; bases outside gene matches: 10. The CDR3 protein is CSDRRSGGFNEQFF. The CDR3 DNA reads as TGCAGTGATAGGCGTAGCGGGGGGTTTAATGAGCAGTTCTTC.

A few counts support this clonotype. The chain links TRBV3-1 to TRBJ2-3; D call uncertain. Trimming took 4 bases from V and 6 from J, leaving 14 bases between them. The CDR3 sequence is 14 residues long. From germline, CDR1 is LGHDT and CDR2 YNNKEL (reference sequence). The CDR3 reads CASSLRARLDTQYF. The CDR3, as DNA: TGTGCCAGCAGCCTCCGGGCCCGGCTCGATACGCAGTATTTT.

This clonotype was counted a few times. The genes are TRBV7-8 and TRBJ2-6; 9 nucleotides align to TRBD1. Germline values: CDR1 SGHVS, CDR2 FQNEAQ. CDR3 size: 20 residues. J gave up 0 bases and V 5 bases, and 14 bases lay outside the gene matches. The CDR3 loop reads CASSPQQGASPLSGANVLTF. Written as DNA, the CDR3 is TGTGCCAGCAGCCCCCAACAGGGGGCTTCACCCCTCTCTGGGGCCAACGTCCTGACTTTC.

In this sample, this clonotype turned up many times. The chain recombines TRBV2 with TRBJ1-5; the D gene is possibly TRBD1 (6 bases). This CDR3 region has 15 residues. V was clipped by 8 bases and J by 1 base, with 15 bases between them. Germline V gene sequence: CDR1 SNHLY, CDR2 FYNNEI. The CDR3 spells CASGLSGASNQPQHF. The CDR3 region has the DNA TGTGCCAGCGGCCTCTCGGGGGCGAGCAATCAGCCCCAGCATTTT. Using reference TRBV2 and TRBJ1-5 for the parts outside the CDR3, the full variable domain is EPEVTQTPSHQVTQMGQEVILRCVPISNHLYFYWYRQILGQKVEFLVSFYNNEISEKSEIFDDQFSVERPDGSNFTLKIRSTKLEDSAMYFCASGLSGASNQPQHFGDGTRLSIL.